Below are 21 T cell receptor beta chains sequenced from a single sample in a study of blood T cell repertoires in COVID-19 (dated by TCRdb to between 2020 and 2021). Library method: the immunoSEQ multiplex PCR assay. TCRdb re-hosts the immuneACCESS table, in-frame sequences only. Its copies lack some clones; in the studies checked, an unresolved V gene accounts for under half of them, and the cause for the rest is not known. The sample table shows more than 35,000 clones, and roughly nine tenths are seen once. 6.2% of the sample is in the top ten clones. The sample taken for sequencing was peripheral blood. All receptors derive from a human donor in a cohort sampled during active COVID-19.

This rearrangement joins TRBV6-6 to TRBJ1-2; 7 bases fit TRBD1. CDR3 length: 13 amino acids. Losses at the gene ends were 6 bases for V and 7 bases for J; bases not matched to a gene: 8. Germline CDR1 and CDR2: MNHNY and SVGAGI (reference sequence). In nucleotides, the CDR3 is TGTGCCAGCAGCACGACAGGGCCGGGTGGCTACACCTTC. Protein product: CASSTTGPGGYTF.

CDR3 in DNA: TGTGCCACCCCCCCCGGAGTGACAGCTAACTATGGCTACACCTTC. It encodes CATPPGVTANYGYTF. The chain employs TRBV24-1 and TRBJ1-2, with D tentatively TRBD1 (5 bases). Germline loops: CDR1 KGHDR, CDR2 SFDVKD. The ends were cut back, 9 bases at V and 0 bases at J, with 16 bases in the middle. The CDR3 length is 15 residues.

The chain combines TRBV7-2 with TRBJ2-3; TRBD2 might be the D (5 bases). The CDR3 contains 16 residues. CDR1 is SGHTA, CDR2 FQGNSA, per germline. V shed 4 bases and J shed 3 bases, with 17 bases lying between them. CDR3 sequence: CASSSGLREGTDTQYF. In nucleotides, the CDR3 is TGTGCCAGCAGCTCGGGTCTCCGAGAGGGAACAGATACGCAGTATTTT.

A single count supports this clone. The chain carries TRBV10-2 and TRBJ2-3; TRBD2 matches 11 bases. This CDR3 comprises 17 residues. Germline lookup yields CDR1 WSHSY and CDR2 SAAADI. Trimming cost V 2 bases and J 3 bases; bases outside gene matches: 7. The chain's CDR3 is CASSESLAGGSTDTQYF. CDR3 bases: TGCGCCAGCAGTGAGAGCCTAGCGGGGGGCAGTACAGATACGCAGTATTTT.

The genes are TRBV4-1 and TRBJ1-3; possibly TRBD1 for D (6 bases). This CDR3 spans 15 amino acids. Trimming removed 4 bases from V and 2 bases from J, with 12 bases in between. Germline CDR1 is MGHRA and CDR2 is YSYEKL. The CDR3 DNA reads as TGCGCCAGCAGCCTGGACAGCATGCCTGGAAACACCATATATTTT. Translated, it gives CASSLDSMPGNTIYF.

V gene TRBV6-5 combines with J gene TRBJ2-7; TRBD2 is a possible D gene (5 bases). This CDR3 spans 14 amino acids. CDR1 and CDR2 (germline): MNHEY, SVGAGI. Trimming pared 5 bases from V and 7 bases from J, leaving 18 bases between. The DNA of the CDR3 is TGTGCCAGCAGTACCTCGGGGATGGGAAGGGAGCAGTACTTC. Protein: CASSTSGMGREQYF.

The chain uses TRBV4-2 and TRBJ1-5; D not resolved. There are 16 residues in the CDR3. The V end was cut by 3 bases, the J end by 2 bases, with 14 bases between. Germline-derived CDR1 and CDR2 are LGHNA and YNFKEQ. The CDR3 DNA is TGTGCCAGCAGCCACGCCGCCAACGAGGGCAATCAGCCCCAGCATTTT. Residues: CASSHAANEGNQPQHF.

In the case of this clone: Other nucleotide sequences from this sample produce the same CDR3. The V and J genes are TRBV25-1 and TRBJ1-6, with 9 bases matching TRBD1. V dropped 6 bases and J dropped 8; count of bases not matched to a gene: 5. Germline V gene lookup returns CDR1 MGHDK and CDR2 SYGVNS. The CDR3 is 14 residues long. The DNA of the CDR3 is TGTGCCAGCAGCCCGACAGGGGGTGATTCACCCCTCCACTTT. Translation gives CASSPTGGDSPLHF. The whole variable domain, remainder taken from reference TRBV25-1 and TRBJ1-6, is EADIYQTPRYLVIGTGKKITLECSQTMGHDKMYWYQQDPGMELHLIHYSYGVNSTEKGDLSSESTVSRIRTEHFPLTLESARPSHTSQYLCASSPTGGDSPLHFGNGTRLTVT.

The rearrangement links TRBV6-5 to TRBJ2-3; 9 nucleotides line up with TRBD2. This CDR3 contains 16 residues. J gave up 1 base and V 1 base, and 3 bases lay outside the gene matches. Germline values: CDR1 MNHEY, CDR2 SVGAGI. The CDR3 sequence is CASSYYAGGRTDTQYF. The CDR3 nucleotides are TGTGCCAGCAGTTACTATGCGGGGGGGCGCACAGATACGCAGTATTTT.

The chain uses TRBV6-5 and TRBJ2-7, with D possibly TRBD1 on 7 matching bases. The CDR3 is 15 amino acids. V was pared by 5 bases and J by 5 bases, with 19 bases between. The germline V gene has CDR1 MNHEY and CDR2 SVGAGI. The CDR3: CASSNRGVGGDEQYF. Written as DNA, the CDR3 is TGTGCCAGCAGTAACAGGGGAGTCGGGGGCGACGAGCAGTACTTC.

The CDR3 DNA follows: TGTGCCAGTAGTATAGGGTCCGGGACAGTGTATGGCTACACCTTC. Translation: CASSIGSGTVYGYTF. The chain is built from TRBV19 and TRBJ1-2, with 7 nucleotides matching TRBD1. V was pared by 1 base and J by 5 bases, with 7 bases of the junction left unmatched. The germline gives CDR1 LNHDA, CDR2 SQIVND (reference sequence). This CDR3 is built from 15 residues.

The CDR3 loop is CASSSLRDQGTEAFF. The DNA for the CDR3 is TGTGCCAGCAGCTCCCTTAGGGATCAGGGGACTGAAGCTTTCTTT. The chain combines TRBV7-9 with TRBJ1-1; perhaps TRBD1 as D (6 bases). The germline CDR1 and CDR2 sequences are SEHNR and FQNEAQ (reference sequence). V lost 4 bases to trimming and J lost 5 bases, with 17 bases between them. This CDR3 has 15 residues.

As DNA, the CDR3 is TGCGCCAGCAGCTTGAGGACAGGCGAGACAGATACGCAGTATTTT. It codes for CASSLRTGETDTQYF. V gene TRBV5-1 combines with J gene TRBJ2-3, with 7 nucleotides matching TRBD1. The CDR3 length is 15 residues. Germline V gene sequence: CDR1 SGHRS, CDR2 YFSETQ. With 1 base clipped from V and 3 bases from J, the junction kept 5 bases outside the gene matches.

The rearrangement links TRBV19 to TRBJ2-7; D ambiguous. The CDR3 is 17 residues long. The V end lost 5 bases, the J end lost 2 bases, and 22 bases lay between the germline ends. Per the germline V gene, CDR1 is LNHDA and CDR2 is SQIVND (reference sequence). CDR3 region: CASSVPAFRQPTYEQYF. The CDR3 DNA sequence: TGTGCCAGTAGTGTCCCGGCCTTCAGGCAACCTACCTACGAGCAGTACTTC.

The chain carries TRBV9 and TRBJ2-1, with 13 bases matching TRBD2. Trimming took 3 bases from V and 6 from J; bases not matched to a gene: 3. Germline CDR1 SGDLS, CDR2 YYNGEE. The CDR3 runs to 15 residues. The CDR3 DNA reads TGTGCCAGCAGCGGGGGACTAGCGGGGTTCAATGAGCAGTTCTTC. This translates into CASSGGLAGFNEQFF.

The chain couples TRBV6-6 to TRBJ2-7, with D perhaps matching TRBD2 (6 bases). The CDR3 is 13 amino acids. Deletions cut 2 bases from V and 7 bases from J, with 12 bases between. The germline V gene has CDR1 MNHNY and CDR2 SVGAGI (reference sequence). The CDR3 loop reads CASSYPMEGEQYF. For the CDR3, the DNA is TGTGCCAGCAGTTACCCTATGGAGGGAGAGCAGTACTTC.

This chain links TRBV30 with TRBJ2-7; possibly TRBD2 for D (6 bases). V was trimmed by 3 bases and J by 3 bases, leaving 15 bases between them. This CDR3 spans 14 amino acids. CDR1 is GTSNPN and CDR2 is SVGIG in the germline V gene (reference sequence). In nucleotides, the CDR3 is TGTGCCTGGAGAGTGGAGGGCAGATTCTACGAGCAGTACTTC. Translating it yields CAWRVEGRFYEQYF. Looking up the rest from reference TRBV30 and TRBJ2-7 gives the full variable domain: SQTIHQWPATLVQPVGSPLSLECTVEGTSNPNLYWYRQAAGRGLQLLFYSVGIGQISSEVPQNLSASRPQDRQFILSSKKLLLSDSGFYLCAWRVEGRFYEQYFGPGTRLTVT.

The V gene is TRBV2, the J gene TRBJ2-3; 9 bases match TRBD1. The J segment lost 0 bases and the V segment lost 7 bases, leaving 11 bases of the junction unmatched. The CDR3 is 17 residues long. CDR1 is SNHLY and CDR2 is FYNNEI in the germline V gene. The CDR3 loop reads CASTLFVGTGSTDTQYF. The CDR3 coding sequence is TGTGCCAGCACCCTCTTTGTAGGGACAGGGAGCACAGATACGCAGTATTTT.

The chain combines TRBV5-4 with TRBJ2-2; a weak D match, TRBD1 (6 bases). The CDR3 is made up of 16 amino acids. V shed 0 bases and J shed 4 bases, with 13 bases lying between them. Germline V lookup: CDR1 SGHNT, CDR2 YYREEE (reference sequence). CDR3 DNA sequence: TGTGCCAGCAGCTTGGCGGACAGACGCTCCACCGGGGAGCTGTTTTTT. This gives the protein CASSLADRRSTGELFF.

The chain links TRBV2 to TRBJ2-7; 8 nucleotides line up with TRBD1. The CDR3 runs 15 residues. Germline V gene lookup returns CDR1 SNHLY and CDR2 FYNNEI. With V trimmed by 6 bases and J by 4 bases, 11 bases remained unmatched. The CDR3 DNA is TGTGCCAGCAGCGGACAGGGCGTCGGACCTTACGAGCAGTACTTC. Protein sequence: CASSGQGVGPYEQYF.

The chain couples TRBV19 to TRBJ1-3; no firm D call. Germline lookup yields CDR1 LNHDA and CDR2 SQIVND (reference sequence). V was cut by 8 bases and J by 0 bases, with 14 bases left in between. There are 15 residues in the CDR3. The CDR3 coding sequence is TGTGCCAGTGGCAGACTACTCTTCTCTGGAAACACCATATATTTT. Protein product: CASGRLLFSGNTIYF.